This T cell receptor beta chain was observed in a study of neurological immune-mediated disorders. Study results and limitations: Falling below healthy controls, multiple sclerosis showed the least TCR clonal expansion, while HTLV-1-associated myelopathy showed the most.

Over 190 million TCR-beta sequences from 15-18 subjects came out of each sequencing run. MiXCR, run by TCRdb on the 5' RACE reads, gives a single entry per CDR3 protein. The sample contains roughly 59,000 distinct CDR3 sequences, roughly 5% of which appear only once. This clonotype occurred many times. As yet, its antigen is unknown. The CDR3 loop spans 16 amino acids. V was clipped by 0 bases and J by 7 bases, with 16 bases between them. The germline V gene encodes CDR1 SGHVS and CDR2 FQNEAQ. The origin of this receptor is a human donor with multiple sclerosis. The donor label of this sample is uncertain. The chain joins TRBV7-8 to TRBJ2-1; D is possibly TRBD2 (7 bases). Input material: PBMCs. The CDR3 sequence: CASSLAITGGWNEQFF. The CDR3, as DNA: TGTGCCAGCAGCTTAGCGATAACGGGGGGCTGGAATGAGCAGTTCTTC.